This T cell receptor beta chain was documented in a study of shared clonotypes between healthy human individuals. Study-level background: The study used three CD4 naive, three CD4 memory, two CD8 naive and one CD8 memory plate per donor.

This CDR3 is 17 amino acids long. The V end was cut by 4 bases, the J end by 4 bases, with 22 bases between. In germline, CDR1 is SGHNT, CDR2 YYREEE (reference sequence). The assay was immunoSEQ multiplex PCR, and TCRdb's table has in-frame clones only and misses some. Of 2.3 million or so clones listed, about 92% were seen once; the top ten hold 0.3% to 0.4%. In its sample, this clone was seen once. Sequences were obtained from naive CD4+ T cells from PBMCs. Subset reported: CD45RA+ positively selected. This sequence originates from a man younger than 30 in good health. Some clones in this sample may be carry-over from other donors' samples. The chain combines TRBV5-4 with TRBJ2-3; D is undetermined. The CDR3: CASSDIRRTEDPDTQYF. The CDR3 nucleotides are TGTGCCAGCAGCGACATCCGCCGGACCGAGGATCCAGATACGCAGTATTTT.